The 20 T cell receptor beta chains reported below all come from one sample, sequenced in a study of beta chain features in type 1 diabetes. The study reverse transcribed the entire isolated RNA, so it sequenced expressed TCRB transcripts. Clones were sequenced by immunoSEQ multiplex PCR, and TCRdb holds only the in-frame ones, with some missing. The table records approximately 140,000 clones, about 44% of them present only once. The sequencing sample was made of Tregs from blood. The receptors were sampled from a man aged 18-30 years in good health.

The chain couples TRBV7-2 to TRBJ2-1; no clear D. The CDR3 totals 15 residues. V lost 3 bases and J lost 0, with 9 bases in between. Germline CDR1 is SGHTA and CDR2 is FQGNSA. The CDR3 DNA is TGTGCCAGCAGCTTCCGAGTAAGCTCCTACAATGAGCAGTTCTTC. This sequence encodes CASSFRVSSYNEQFF.

This clone was counted only a few times. The CDR3: CASSALVQETQYF. The CDR3 region has the DNA TGTGCCAGCAGCGCTCTAGTCCAAGAGACCCAGTACTTC. V and J are TRBV7-2 and TRBJ2-5; no clear D. Germline assignment: CDR1 SGHTA and CDR2 FQGNSA. This CDR3 is built from 13 residues. Trimming took off 5 bases at V and 1 base at J, with 8 bases between the two ends.

The chain has TRBV5-1 and TRBJ1-2, with a tentative D call TRBD1 (5 bases). The germline CDR1 and CDR2 sequences are SGHRS and YFSETQ. The CDR3 loop spans 15 amino acids. Deletions cut 4 bases from V and 6 bases from J, with 19 bases between. CDR3 coding DNA: TGCGCCAGCAGCCGGACGAATCAGGGACTGGATGGCTACACCTTC. Translating it yields CASSRTNQGLDGYTF. Based on the CDR3 plus reference TRBV5-1 and TRBJ1-2, the full variable domain is KAGVTQTPRYLIKTRGQQVTLSCSPISGHRSVSWYQQTPGQGLQFLFEYFSETQRNKGNFPGRFSGRQFSNSRSEMNVSTLELGDSALYLCASSRTNQGLDGYTFGSGTRLTVV.

This clone was recorded a few times. The chain employs TRBV10-3 and TRBJ1-2; 7 bases match TRBD1. The CDR3 is 11 amino acids. Looked up from germline, CDR1 is ENHRY and CDR2 is SYGVKD. The junction had 3 bases not matched to a gene; V was cut back by 6 bases and J by 8 bases. The CDR3 protein is CAISDRDGYTF. DNA of the CDR3: TGTGCCATCAGCGACAGGGACGGCTACACCTTC.

The rearrangement uses TRBV6-6 and TRBJ1-4; D is uncertain. Between the trimmed V and J ends, which lost 5 bases and 8 bases, there was a span of 15 bases. This CDR3 is built from 14 residues. Germline assignment: CDR1 MNHNY and CDR2 SVGAGI (reference sequence). The CDR3 sequence is CASSILGLMEKLFF. The CDR3 nucleotides are TGTGCCAGCAGTATACTTGGACTGATGGAAAAACTGTTTTTT.

This rearrangement joins TRBV11-2 to TRBJ2-7; TRBD1 matches at 8 bases. CDR1 SGHAT and CDR2 FQNNGV come from the germline V gene. The CDR3 has 14 residues. Unmatched junction bases numbered 8, after V lost 5 bases and J lost 5 bases. CDR3 coding DNA: TGTGCCAGCAGCACCGCCGGGACAGGTCACGAGCAGTACTTC. The encoded protein is CASSTAGTGHEQYF.

V usage is TRBV5-1 and J usage is TRBJ1-6, with TRBD1 identical over 9 bases. Germline V gives CDR1 SGHRS, CDR2 YFSETQ. The J segment lost 10 bases and the V segment lost 3 bases, leaving 5 bases of the junction unmatched. CDR3 length: 14 amino acids. The CDR3 bases are TGCGCCAGCAGCTCTCCGGACAGGGGATCACCCCTCCACTTT. As protein: CASSSPDRGSPLHF.

This rearrangement joins TRBV10-3 to TRBJ2-7, with 16 nucleotides matching TRBD2. The ends lost 10 bases at V and 7 bases at J; junction bases unmatched: 19. The germline gives CDR1 ENHRY, CDR2 SYGVKD. This CDR3 has 18 residues. CDR3 sequence (DNA): TGTGCCACCAGCCCCGGGACTAGCGGGAGGGAAGGCCGAGGAGAGCAGTACTTC. Translating gives CATSPGTSGREGRGEQYF.

The genes are TRBV11-2 and TRBJ2-7; 7 nucleotides line up with TRBD1. The junction had 7 bases not matched to a gene; V was cut back by 3 bases and J by 2 bases. Germline V lookup: CDR1 SGHAT, CDR2 FQNNGV. This CDR3 is 15 amino acids long. In DNA, the CDR3 is TGTGCCAGCAGCTTTACGAACAGGGGCACCTACGAGCAGTACTTC. Translation gives CASSFTNRGTYEQYF.

The chain links TRBV5-1 to TRBJ2-7; a possible D gene is TRBD1 (6 bases). Trimming took 4 bases from V and 2 from J, leaving 13 bases between them. The CDR3 runs 14 residues. CDR1 and CDR2 from the germline V gene are SGHRS and YFSETQ. Here the CDR3 DNA reads TGCGCCAGCAGCCCCGGTGGGGGCCCCTACGAGCAGTACTTC. Protein sequence: CASSPGGGPYEQYF.

This clone has a handful of counts. V is TRBV7-3 and J is TRBJ2-7, with TRBD2 as a possible D gene (5 bases). Germline values: CDR1 SGHTA, CDR2 FQGTGA. With 5 bases removed from V and 6 bases from J, the gap between germline ends came to 17 bases. The CDR3 contains 14 residues. CDR3 sequence reads: CASSPLASPREQYF. In DNA, the CDR3 is TGTGCCAGCAGCCCCCTAGCTTCTCCCCGCGAGCAGTACTTC.

The CDR3: CASSPDSTGFRNSPLHF. In DNA, the CDR3 is TGTGCCAGCAGCCCAGACTCGACAGGGTTCCGCAATTCACCCCTCCACTTT. The gene calls are TRBV9 and TRBJ1-6; TRBD1 agrees at 7 bases. Losses at the gene ends were 4 bases for V and 7 bases for J; bases not matched to a gene: 14. The germline gives CDR1 SGDLS, CDR2 YYNGEE. The CDR3 totals 17 residues.

This clone was detected a few times. J is TRBJ2-1 and V is TRBV11-3; 13 bases are shared with TRBD2. The CDR3 covers 14 residues. The V gene end was trimmed by 5 bases and the J gene end by 7 bases; junction bases not matched to a gene: 2. Germline assignment: CDR1 SGHNT and CDR2 YENEEA. CDR3 sequence reads: CASSRTSGSNEQFF. CDR3 coding DNA: TGTGCCAGCAGCCGGACTAGCGGGAGTAATGAGCAGTTCTTC.

V and J are TRBV6-5 and TRBJ2-7, with 12 bases matching TRBD1. Germline trimming cut 4 bases from V and 3 bases from J; bases unmatched to any gene: 4. This CDR3 spans 15 amino acids. CDR1 is MNHEY, CDR2 SVGAGI, per germline. Written as DNA, the CDR3 is TGTGCCAGCAGTTTGGGACAGGGGGCATTCTACGAGCAGTACTTC. This gives the protein CASSLGQGAFYEQYF.

V is TRBV27 and J is TRBJ1-3; the match to TRBD1 covers 7 bases. Germline CDR1 reads MNHEY; CDR2 reads SMNVEV (reference sequence). The V gene end was trimmed by 5 bases and the J gene end by 4 bases; junction bases not matched to a gene: 5. The CDR3 contains 14 residues. The CDR3 DNA reads as TGTGCCAGCAGTCCCCCGGACAGGGGAAACACCATATATTTT. This sequence encodes CASSPPDRGNTIYF.

This clone was observed a few times. J is TRBJ1-4 and V is TRBV7-2; no clear D. The V gene's germline CDR1 is SGHTA and CDR2 FQGNSA. This CDR3 contains 15 residues. Trimming stripped 5 bases from V and 8 bases from J, with 18 bases between. This chain's CDR3 is CASSHLMGAEEKLFF. CDR3 DNA sequence: TGTGCCAGCAGCCACCTAATGGGCGCTGAGGAAAAACTGTTTTTT.

The chain carries TRBV27 and TRBJ1-1; 8 bases fit TRBD1. Germline V gives CDR1 MNHEY, CDR2 SMNVEV (reference sequence). V dropped 5 bases and J dropped 0; count of bases not matched to a gene: 5. The CDR3 contains 15 residues. For the CDR3, the DNA is TGTGCCAGCAGTCTCCGCAGGGGGCTGAACACTGAAGCTTTCTTT. As protein: CASSLRRGLNTEAFF.

The chain couples TRBV28 to TRBJ2-1, with 7 nucleotides matching TRBD1. The CDR3 covers 14 residues. Per germline, CDR1 MDHEN and CDR2 SYDVKM. Trimming cost V 8 bases and J 9 bases; bases outside gene matches: 13. CDR3 nucleotides: TGTGCCAGCGGGCGACAGGGCTGGATTGGTGAGCAGTTCTTC. Translated: CASGRQGWIGEQFF.

The chain couples TRBV7-2 to TRBJ1-2, with no clear D. The CDR3 covers 13 residues. CDR1 and CDR2 (germline): SGHTA, FQGNSA. V was trimmed by 5 bases and J by 0 bases, leaving 7 bases between them. The CDR3 DNA reads TGTGCCAGCAGCACCGCAGCTAACTATGGCTACACCTTC. Protein sequence: CASSTAANYGYTF.

The chain joins TRBV7-2 to TRBJ2-3; 8 nucleotides line up with TRBD1. The CDR3 runs 15 residues. After removal of 3 bases from V and 1 base from J, the junction contained 3 bases not matched to a gene. Germline V gene sequence: CDR1 SGHTA, CDR2 FQGNSA. The CDR3: CASSLTGARTDTQYF. The CDR3 DNA sequence: TGTGCCAGCAGCTTGACAGGGGCCCGCACAGATACGCAGTATTTT.